These 23 T cell receptor beta chains came from one sample sequenced in a study of shared clonotypes between healthy human individuals. Sequencing used immunoSEQ multiplex PCR; TCRdb keeps in-frame clones, though not all of them. The sample holds approximately 470,000 clones, 70% to 80% seen once. The sequencing input was PBMCs. The receptors shown here come from a middle-aged woman in good health. Some clones in this sample may be carry-over from other donors' samples.

This chain joins TRBV7-3 and TRBJ2-3; 8 bases are a match to TRBD1. The CDR3 is made up of 15 amino acids. V shed 6 bases, J shed 1 base, and the junction held 6 bases outside the gene matches. Germline-derived CDR1 and CDR2 are SGHTA and FQGTGA. The CDR3 bases are TGTGCCAGCAGTGCGGCGGACAGGGGCACAGATACGCAGTATTTT. It translates to CASSAADRGTDTQYF.

The rearrangement joins TRBV2 to TRBJ2-4; D unclear. V dropped 4 bases and J dropped 0 bases, with 7 bases sitting between them. The CDR3 extends over 14 amino acids. In germline, CDR1 is SNHLY, CDR2 FYNNEI. The CDR3 DNA reads TGTGCCAGCAGTGGGTATATAGCCAAAAACATTCAGTACTTC. Amino acids: CASSGYIAKNIQYF.

The chain links TRBV30 to TRBJ2-1, with TRBD2 identical over 10 bases. The CDR3 spans 15 residues. Germline CDR1 and CDR2: GTSNPN and SVGIG (reference sequence). V dropped 0 bases and J dropped 8; count of bases not matched to a gene: 7. As DNA, the CDR3 is TGTGCCTGGAGTGTCGCTAGCGGGAGTTCCGATGAGCAGTTCTTC. Translating gives CAWSVASGSSDEQFF. The full variable domain, with the rest looked up from reference TRBV30 and TRBJ2-1, is SQTIHQWPATLVQPVGSPLSLECTVEGTSNPNLYWYRQAAGRGLQLLFYSVGIGQISSEVPQNLSASRPQDRQFILSSKKLLLSDSGFYLCAWSVASGSSDEQFFGPGTRLTVL.

V gene TRBV7-9 combines with J gene TRBJ2-1, with TRBD2 matching 11 bases. V was clipped by 3 bases and J by 6 bases; unmatched bases: 4. Germline CDR1 SEHNR, CDR2 FQNEAQ (reference sequence). This CDR3 contains 15 residues. CDR3 protein: CASSLRLAGPNEQFF. CDR3 nucleotides: TGTGCCAGCAGCTTGAGACTAGCGGGACCCAATGAGCAGTTCTTC.

The rearrangement uses TRBV7-6 and TRBJ2-7, with a tentative D call TRBD2 (5 bases). With 5 bases removed from V and 5 bases from J, the gap between germline ends came to 13 bases. The CDR3 is made up of 13 amino acids. Per germline, CDR1 SGHVS and CDR2 FNYEAQ. The CDR3: CASSPSGVHEQYF. The CDR3 DNA sequence: TGTGCCAGCAGCCCCTCCGGGGTGCACGAGCAGTACTTC. Filled out from reference TRBV7-6 and TRBJ2-7, the complete variable domain reads GAGVSQSPRYKVTKRGQDVALRCDPISGHVSLYWYRQALGQGPEFLTYFNYEAQQDKSGLPNDRFSAERPEGSISTLTIQRTEQRDSAMYRCASSPSGVHEQYFGPGTRLTVT.

This sequence joins TRBV9 and TRBJ1-2; D unresolved. There are 15 residues in the CDR3. Per the germline V gene, CDR1 is SGDLS and CDR2 is YYNGEE. Trimming removed 2 bases at V and 5 bases at J, with 16 bases between. The DNA for the CDR3 is TGTGCCAGCAGCGTCTCCTCGGGCTCTTGGTATGGCTACACCTTC. Translation gives CASSVSSGSWYGYTF.

This rearrangement joins TRBV18 to TRBJ2-7; 9 bases align to TRBD1. Unmatched junction bases numbered 10, after V lost 2 bases and J lost 8 bases. CDR1 and CDR2 (germline): KGHSH, LQKENI. The CDR3 covers 15 residues. The CDR3 nucleotides read TGTGCCAGCTCACCATGGACAGGGGAGGGCTATCAGCAGTACTTC. Protein sequence: CASSPWTGEGYQQYF.

The chain joins TRBV18 to TRBJ2-7; 10 nucleotides match TRBD2. CDR1 and CDR2 from the germline V gene are KGHSH and LQKENI. The trim removed 4 bases at V and 2 bases at J, leaving 5 bases unmatched. The CDR3 contains 15 residues. CDR3 nucleotide sequence: TGTGCCAGCTCACTTCTAGCGGGAGCAGCCTACGAGCAGTACTTC. Translated, it gives CASSLLAGAAYEQYF.

V gene TRBV10-2 combines with J gene TRBJ1-4; 8 bases are shared with TRBD1. The CDR3 consists of 16 residues. CDR1 and CDR2 (germline): WSHSY, SAAADI. V lost 1 base, J lost 7 bases, and 8 bases stayed unmatched. Here the CDR3 DNA reads TGCGCCAGCAGTGAGTTCCTACAGGGGGGCAGTGAAAAACTGTTTTTT. It translates to CASSEFLQGGSEKLFF.

This clone is a singleton in its sample. The chain carries TRBV6-5 and TRBJ2-7, with 7 bases that match TRBD1. There are 15 residues in the CDR3. CDR1 and CDR2 (germline): MNHEY, SVGAGI. V dropped 4 bases and J dropped 3; count of bases not matched to a gene: 9. CDR3 loop: CASSSPQGVYYEQYF. CDR3 bases: TGTGCCAGCAGTTCCCCCCAGGGGGTCTACTACGAGCAGTACTTC.

J is TRBJ2-7 and V is TRBV6-5, with D unresolved. The V and J ends lost 6 bases and 2 bases respectively, with 17 bases between them. The CDR3 loop spans 15 amino acids. Germline V lookup: CDR1 MNHEY, CDR2 SVGAGI. The CDR3 DNA sequence: TGTGCCAGCAGACGTACCTACCCTCACCCCTACGAGCAGTACTTC. Translation gives CASRRTYPHPYEQYF.

The rearrangement uses TRBV7-2 and TRBJ2-3, with a possible D match to TRBD1 (6 bases). The germline V gene encodes CDR1 SGHTA and CDR2 FQGNSA. Trimming removed 6 bases from V and 5 bases from J, with 9 bases in between. The CDR3 has 12 residues. The CDR3 protein is CASRLQGDTQYF. In DNA, the CDR3 is TGTGCCAGCAGGCTACAGGGAGATACGCAGTATTTT.

This sequence joins TRBV28 and TRBJ1-1; D unclear. V was shortened by 5 bases and J by 0 bases, with 7 bases between the two germline ends. The CDR3 covers 13 residues. Germline V gives CDR1 MDHEN, CDR2 SYDVKM. The CDR3 sequence is CASSLNLNTEAFF. CDR3 bases: TGTGCCAGCAGTCTAAACCTGAACACTGAAGCTTTCTTT. The full variable domain, in which reference TRBV28 and TRBJ1-1 provide the parts outside the CDR3, is DVKVTQSSRYLVKRTGEKVFLECVQDMDHENMFWYRQDPGLGLRLIYFSYDVKMKEKGDIPEGYSVSREKKERFSLILESASTNQTSMYLCASSLNLNTEAFFGQGTRLTVV.

The V call is TRBV5-4, the J call TRBJ1-2; 10 bases are shared with TRBD1. This CDR3 has 14 residues. The junction had 5 bases not matched to a gene; V was cut back by 4 bases and J by 5 bases. Per germline, CDR1 SGHNT and CDR2 YYREEE (reference sequence). The CDR3 loop reads CASSEPGQGYGYTF. The DNA of the CDR3 is TGTGCCAGCAGCGAACCGGGACAGGGGTATGGCTACACCTTC.

The chain links TRBV7-9 to TRBJ2-5; a possible D gene is TRBD2 (5 bases). The CDR3 sequence is 16 residues long. The V end was cut by 1 base, the J end by 2 bases, with 14 bases between. CDR1 is SEHNR and CDR2 is FQNEAQ in the germline V gene (reference sequence). The CDR3 reads CASSLEFLPGQETQYF. In nucleotides, the CDR3 is TGTGCCAGCAGCTTAGAATTTCTGCCGGGACAAGAGACCCAGTACTTC.

This clone was seen just once. V gene TRBV2 combines with J gene TRBJ2-4, with no clear D. V was cut by 1 base and J by 4 bases, with 5 bases left in between. Germline lookup yields CDR1 SNHLY and CDR2 FYNNEI. The CDR3 sequence is 13 residues long. Written as DNA, the CDR3 is TGTGCCAGCAGTGAAGGCAGAAAAAACATTCAGTACTTC. This sequence encodes CASSEGRKNIQYF.

Comments on this clone: Other DNA sequences in this specimen translate into the identical CDR3. V gene TRBV5-1 combines with J gene TRBJ2-7; 9 bases line up with TRBD2. Germline lookup yields CDR1 SGHRS and CDR2 YFSETQ. The CDR3 runs 14 residues. V lost 5 bases, J lost 0 bases, and 3 bases stayed unmatched. The CDR3: CASSLAGDSYEQYF. CDR3 nucleotides: TGCGCCAGCAGTTTAGCGGGAGACTCCTACGAGCAGTACTTC.

Only a few counts were recorded for this clone. J is TRBJ2-1 and V is TRBV4-2; D ambiguous. This CDR3 comprises 13 residues. Looked up from germline, CDR1 is LGHNA and CDR2 is YNFKEQ. V was clipped by 0 bases and J by 10 bases, with 10 bases between them. The CDR3 is CASSQDTVREQFF. The CDR3 nucleotides are TGTGCCAGCAGCCAAGATACCGTAAGGGAGCAGTTCTTC.

The chain has TRBV7-9 and TRBJ2-1; 7 bases are a match to TRBD1. The CDR3 is 17 amino acids. Germline-derived CDR1 and CDR2 are SEHNR and FQNEAQ (reference sequence). J gave up 0 bases and V 4 bases, and 9 bases lay outside the gene matches. The DNA of the CDR3 is TGTGCCAGCAGCTCTTCGAAGGGGGACAGCTCCTACAATGAGCAGTTCTTC. Amino acid sequence: CASSSSKGDSSYNEQFF.

This chain joins TRBV30 and TRBJ2-7, with a tentative D call TRBD2 (5 bases). CDR1 is GTSNPN, CDR2 SVGIG, per germline (reference sequence). The germline V and J ends were trimmed by 3 bases and 7 bases, with 13 bases remaining between them. The CDR3 runs to 12 residues. CDR3 protein: CAWSTGGWEQYF. CDR3 in DNA: TGTGCCTGGAGCACCGGCGGGTGGGAGCAGTACTTC.

The chain uses TRBV18 and TRBJ2-7; 7 bases line up with TRBD2. J was trimmed by 7 bases and V by 2 bases; bases with no gene match: 11. CDR3 size: 15 residues. The germline CDR1 and CDR2 sequences are KGHSH and LQKENI. The CDR3 is CASSPSGGGLGEQYF. The CDR3 DNA reads as TGTGCCAGCTCACCATCCGGGGGAGGGCTGGGAGAGCAGTACTTC.

This chain joins TRBV5-6 and TRBJ1-2; TRBD1 matches 9 bases. Germline-derived CDR1 and CDR2 are SGHDT and YYEEEE. V shed 4 bases, J shed 7 bases, and the junction held 8 bases outside the gene matches. The CDR3 has 14 residues. The CDR3 DNA reads as TGTGCCAGCAGCGCGGGACAGGGCTTCGGTGGCTACACCTTC. The encoded protein is CASSAGQGFGGYTF.

This chain uses TRBV27 with TRBJ2-1, with 10 bases matching TRBD1. The V and J ends lost 5 bases and 3 bases, in that order; junction bases with no gene match: 7. The CDR3 consists of 16 residues. The germline CDR1 and CDR2 sequences are MNHEY and SMNVEV (reference sequence). The CDR3: CASSQTGTGVYNEQFF. For the CDR3, the DNA is TGTGCCAGCAGTCAAACCGGGACAGGGGTCTACAATGAGCAGTTCTTC.